The 5 T cell receptor beta chains reported below all come from one sample, sequenced in a study of blood T cell repertoires in COVID-19. Here immunoSEQ multiplex PCR was the method, and the copy in TCRdb shows in-frame clones only, minus some. This table holds 350,000 to 500,000 clones, over 75% found once. Specimen: PBMCs or T cells enriched from blood (not recorded which). The source is a young woman who had been exposed to COVID-19.

The chain couples TRBV5-1 to TRBJ2-1; TRBD2 matches 8 bases. Germline assignment: CDR1 SGHRS and CDR2 YFSETQ. V lost 7 bases and J lost 3; bases outside the gene matches: 6. The CDR3 has 14 residues. The CDR3 DNA follows: TGCGCCAGCGCCACCGGGACTAGCTACAATGAGCAGTTCTTC. Protein: CASATGTSYNEQFF. Filled out from reference TRBV5-1 and TRBJ2-1, the complete variable domain reads KAGVTQTPRYLIKTRGQQVTLSCSPISGHRSVSWYQQTPGQGLQFLFEYFSETQRNKGNFPGRFSGRQFSNSRSEMNVSTLELGDSALYLCASATGTSYNEQFFGPGTRLTVL.

The V gene is TRBV2, the J gene TRBJ2-1; TRBD2 matches 8 bases. Germline V gene data show CDR1 as SNHLY and CDR2 as FYNNEI. Trimming took 3 bases from V and 10 from J; bases not matched to a gene: 11. There are 15 residues in the CDR3. The chain's CDR3 is CASSEAAGGLNEQFF. The CDR3 DNA follows: TGTGCCAGCAGTGAGGCGGCGGGGGGCCTCAACGAGCAGTTCTTC.

This chain links TRBV7-8 with TRBJ2-1; TRBD2 matches 10 bases. V lost 3 bases, J lost 4 bases, and 3 bases stayed unmatched. The length of the CDR3 is 15 residues. CDR1 and CDR2 from the germline V gene are SGHVS and FQNEAQ. The CDR3 here is CASSFSGRPYNEQFF. In nucleotides, the CDR3 is TGTGCCAGCAGCTTTAGCGGGAGGCCTTACAATGAGCAGTTCTTC.

The chain joins TRBV11-3 to TRBJ2-2; D may be TRBD1 (6 bases). Germline CDR1 is SGHNT and CDR2 is YENEEA. V gave up 2 bases and J gave up 0 bases, with 10 bases separating them. There are 16 residues in the CDR3. CDR3 coding DNA: TGTGCCAGCAGCTTAAGGACAGTTTCGAACACCGGGGAGCTGTTTTTT. Its translation: CASSLRTVSNTGELFF.

The rearrangement joins TRBV19 to TRBJ1-5; 7 bases map to TRBD1. This CDR3 is 13 amino acids long. Trimming cost V 4 bases and J 6 bases; bases outside gene matches: 3. In germline, CDR1 is LNHDA, CDR2 SQIVND (reference sequence). The CDR3 bases are TGTGCCAGTAGTACCCCAGGGGGTCAGCCCCAGCATTTT. It specifies CASSTPGGQPQHF. Using reference TRBV19 and TRBJ1-5 for the parts outside the CDR3, the full variable domain is DGGITQSPKYLFRKEGQNVTLSCEQNLNHDAMYWYRQDPGQGLRLIYYSQIVNDFQKGDIAEGYSVSREKKESFPLTVTSAQKNPTAFYLCASSTPGGQPQHFGDGTRLSIL.